Sequencing of this TCR beta chain was carried out in a study of blood T cell repertoires in COVID-19. Study background: COVID-19 samples, acute and convalescent, were from the United States, Italy and Spain.

This clone occurred a few times. Per the original data handling: Amplification of reference gene primers was used by the study to estimate nucleated cell counts. Here immunoSEQ multiplex PCR was the method, and the copy in TCRdb shows in-frame clones only, minus some. The DNA was the basis for D and trimming; V, J and clone size are from that table. The table has some 260,000 clones, roughly 84% seen once; the top ten hold around 2%. The sequenced material came from peripheral blood. This receptor was identified in a woman in her thirties or forties who had recovered from COVID-19.

CDR3 DNA sequence: TGTGCCAGCAGCCCCCGGGGGAACTATAATTCACCCCTCCACTTT. Protein product: CASSPRGNYNSPLHF. This chain connects TRBV9 to TRBJ1-6, with D maybe TRBD1 (5 bases). The CDR3 consists of 15 residues. Germline V gene sequence: CDR1 SGDLS, CDR2 YYNGEE. V dropped 4 bases and J dropped 3 bases, with 11 bases sitting between them.